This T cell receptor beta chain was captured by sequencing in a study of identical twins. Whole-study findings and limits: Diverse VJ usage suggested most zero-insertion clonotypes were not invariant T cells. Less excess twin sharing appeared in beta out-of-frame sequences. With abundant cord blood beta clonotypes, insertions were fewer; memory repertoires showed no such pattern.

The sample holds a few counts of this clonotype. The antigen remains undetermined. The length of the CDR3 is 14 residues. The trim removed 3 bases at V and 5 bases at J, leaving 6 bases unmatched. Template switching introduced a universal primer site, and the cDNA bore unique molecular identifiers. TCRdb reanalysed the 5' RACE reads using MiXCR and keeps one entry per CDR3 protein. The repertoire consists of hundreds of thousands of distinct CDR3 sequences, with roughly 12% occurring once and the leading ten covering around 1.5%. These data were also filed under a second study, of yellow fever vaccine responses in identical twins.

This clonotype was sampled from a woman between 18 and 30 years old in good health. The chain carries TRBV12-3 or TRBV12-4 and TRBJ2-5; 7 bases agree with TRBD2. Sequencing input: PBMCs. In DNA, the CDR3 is TGTGCCAGCAGTTTTCTACGGGGAGGGGAGACCCAGTACTTC. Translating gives CASSFLRGGETQYF.